This T cell receptor (beta chain) appears in the sequencing data of a study of graft-versus-host responses after intestinal transplantation. Clones were sequenced by immunoSEQ multiplex PCR, and TCRdb holds only the in-frame ones, with some missing. The sample shows some 90,000 clones, roughly 92% of them seen only once. A word on this clone: Its matching antigen is unknown.

The CDR3 runs 13 residues. Germline CDR1 reads MNHEY; CDR2 reads SVGAGI. V was pared by 7 bases and J by 7 bases, with 15 bases between. The chain employs TRBV6-5 and TRBJ2-3; no firm D call. This TCR was recovered from a human donor who was the organ donor for an intestinal transplant. The specimen was unstimulated CD8+ T cells sorted from spleen or lymph node cells, collected before transplant. In nucleotides, the CDR3 is TGTGCCAGCACCTTCGAAAGTGGGCATACGCAGTATTTT. Protein: CASTFESGHTQYF.